This entry lists 13 T cell receptor beta chains sequenced from one sample in a study of shared clonotypes between healthy human individuals. Libraries were prepared by immunoSEQ multiplex PCR; TCRdb keeps only in-frame clonotypes and omits some of them. The sample lists 2.3 million or so clones, over 90% occurring once. The sample taken for sequencing was naive CD4+ T cells from PBMCs. Subset of the sample: CD45RA+ positively selected. The receptors were gathered from a man aged 18-30 years in good health. Some clones in this sample may be carry-over from other donors' samples.

The chain combines TRBV13 with TRBJ2-7; perhaps TRBD1 as D (6 bases). In germline, CDR1 is PRHDT, CDR2 FYEKMQ (reference sequence). The CDR3 sequence is 13 residues long. Trimming cost V 5 bases and J 3 bases, with 11 bases left between them. The CDR3 loop reads CASSPPQGYEQYF. The CDR3 DNA reads as TGTGCCAGCAGCCCCCCACAGGGCTACGAGCAGTACTTC.

The rearrangement joins TRBV19 to TRBJ2-7; tentatively, D is TRBD2 (5 bases). The V end lost 2 bases, the J end lost 0 bases, and 14 bases lay between the germline ends. The CDR3 covers 16 residues. CDR1 is LNHDA and CDR2 is SQIVND in the germline V gene (reference sequence). The CDR3 protein is CASSISPGGSSYEQYF. The CDR3 nucleotides are TGTGCCAGTAGTATATCACCAGGAGGATCCTCCTACGAGCAGTACTTC.

V gene TRBV10-3 combines with J gene TRBJ2-7, with 7 bases fitting TRBD2. CDR3 length: 14 residues. V lost 1 base to trimming and J lost 2 bases; unmatched junction nucleotides: 2. Germline loops: CDR1 ENHRY, CDR2 SYGVKD. CDR3 sequence reads: CAISEWGGTYEQYF. Here the CDR3 DNA reads TGTGCCATCAGTGAGTGGGGAGGGACCTACGAGCAGTACTTC.

This clone was recorded a few times. J is TRBJ1-5 and V is TRBV18; D remains ambiguous. The CDR3 covers 14 residues. Germline V gives CDR1 KGHSH, CDR2 LQKENI. The V end lost 1 base, the J end lost 5 bases, and 9 bases lay between the germline ends. CDR3 DNA: TGTGCCAGCTCACCACTCTCGGTCGATCAGCCCCAGCATTTT. It codes for CASSPLSVDQPQHF.

Concerning this clone: The sample has other DNA sequences that encode this CDR3 too. This chain uses TRBV7-2 with TRBJ2-5; 7 positions agree with TRBD2. V lost 5 bases and J lost 1; bases outside the gene matches: 4. Germline V gives CDR1 SGHTA, CDR2 FQGNSA. This CDR3 comprises 14 residues. The CDR3 DNA reads as TGTGCCAGCAGCCTAAGCGGGGTCCAAGAGACCCAGTACTTC. Amino acid sequence: CASSLSGVQETQYF.

The genes are TRBV29-1 and TRBJ1-4; no clear D gene. The CDR3 length is 13 residues. V was cut by 6 bases and J by 0 bases, with 8 bases left in between. Germline CDR1 reads SQVTM; CDR2 reads ANQGSEA. CDR3 amino acids: CSVLGATNEKLFF. The CDR3 DNA is TGCAGCGTCTTAGGAGCAACTAATGAAAAACTGTTTTTT. Using reference TRBV29-1 and TRBJ1-4 for the parts outside the CDR3, the full variable domain is SAVISQKPSRDICQRGTSLTIQCQVDSQVTMMFWYRQQPGQSLTLIATANQGSEATYESGFVIDKFPISRPNLTFSTLTVSNMSPEDSSIYLCSVLGATNEKLFFGSGTQLSVL.

This chain joins TRBV7-3 and TRBJ2-7, with 7 bases matching TRBD2. The CDR3 is 14 residues long. The junction had 9 bases not matched to a gene; V was cut back by 3 bases and J by 7 bases. Germline CDR1 SGHTA, CDR2 FQGTGA. This CDR3 is CASSLGGPSREQYF. DNA of the CDR3: TGTGCCAGCAGCTTGGGAGGGCCGTCGAGGGAGCAGTACTTC.

The gene calls are TRBV18 and TRBJ1-5; TRBD1 might be the D (5 bases). Germline lookup yields CDR1 KGHSH and CDR2 LQKENI. The CDR3 totals 14 residues. V lost 2 bases and J 8 bases, leaving 13 bases between the germline ends. The CDR3 spells CASSPMGQEEPQHF. CDR3 DNA sequence: TGTGCCAGCTCACCAATGGGGCAGGAGGAGCCCCAGCATTTT.

The chain couples TRBV29-1 to TRBJ2-1, with TRBD1 matching 8 bases. Germline assignment: CDR1 SQVTM and CDR2 ANQGSEA. The V and J ends lost 0 bases and 5 bases, in that order; junction bases with no gene match: 9. This CDR3 has 16 amino acids. The CDR3 DNA sequence: TGCAGCGTTGAAGATCTAATGTGGACAGGGAACAATGAGCAGTTCTTC. Translation: CSVEDLMWTGNNEQFF.

The chain couples TRBV10-3 to TRBJ2-7, with 9 nucleotides matching TRBD2. CDR1 is ENHRY, CDR2 SYGVKD, per germline. The CDR3 loop spans 15 amino acids. V lost 7 bases, J lost 7 bases, and 14 bases stayed unmatched. CDR3 DNA sequence: TGTGCCATCAATTCAGAGCGGGAGGTCTTTAAGGAGCAGTACTTC. Its translation is CAINSEREVFKEQYF.

The J gene is TRBJ2-2, the V gene TRBV9, with D perhaps assigned TRBD1 or TRBD2 (7 bases each). Looked up from germline, CDR1 is SGDLS and CDR2 is YYNGEE. V gave up 0 bases and J gave up 3 bases, with 18 bases separating them. The CDR3 spans 18 residues. The CDR3 region has the DNA TGTGCCAGCAGCGTAGCTACTGGGGGAGGGGGCGACACCGGGGAGCTGTTTTTT. It specifies CASSVATGGGGDTGELFF.

The chain combines TRBV5-6 with TRBJ2-5; either TRBD1 or TRBD2 may supply D (7 bases each). Germline V gene data show CDR1 as SGHDT and CDR2 as YYEEEE. There are 16 residues in the CDR3. V dropped 2 bases and J dropped 0 bases, with 14 bases sitting between them. The CDR3 sequence is CASSLLRGGYQETQYF. CDR3 in DNA: TGTGCCAGCAGCTTACTCAGGGGGGGATACCAAGAGACCCAGTACTTC.

The chain recombines TRBV2 with TRBJ1-4; D is uncertain. Per the germline V gene, CDR1 is SNHLY and CDR2 is FYNNEI. The CDR3 is 12 residues long. With 7 bases removed from V and 4 bases from J, the gap between germline ends came to 7 bases. This chain's CDR3 is CASTWVNEKLFF. Here the CDR3 DNA reads TGTGCCAGCACTTGGGTTAATGAAAAACTGTTTTTT.